The 21 T cell receptor beta chains presented below share a single source sample, sequenced in a study of shared clonotypes between healthy human individuals. The naive CD8 subset, CD45RO-negative cells positively selected for CCR7, excluded terminally differentiated effector memory CD45RA+ cells. Libraries were prepared by immunoSEQ multiplex PCR; TCRdb keeps only in-frame clonotypes and omits some of them. The table lists 1.5 million to 2.5 million clones, about 94% of them singletons. Sequenced: naive CD8+ T cells sorted from blood. The receptors here all came from a man between 18 and 29 years old in good health.

The chain joins TRBV6-6 to TRBJ1-4; D may be TRBD1 (5 bases). The CDR3 is 13 amino acids. CDR1 and CDR2 (germline): MNHNY, SVGAGI (reference sequence). Deletions cut 11 bases from V and 4 bases from J, with 14 bases between. This CDR3 is CAGRAGFNEKLFF. CDR3 DNA: TGTGCCGGACGGGCAGGGTTTAATGAAAAACTGTTTTTT.

The CDR3 region has the DNA TGTGCCAGCAGCGATCTAGCGGGGGGCACAGATACGCAGTATTTT. Protein: CASSDLAGGTDTQYF. This sequence joins TRBV11-2 and TRBJ2-3; 10 bases are a match to TRBD2. CDR1 is SGHAT, CDR2 FQNNGV, per germline. V shed 5 bases and J 1 base; nucleotides not matched to a gene: 3. This CDR3 region has 15 residues. Variable domain in full (rest from reference TRBV11-2 and TRBJ2-3): EAGVAQSPRYKIIEKRQSVAFWCNPISGHATLYWYQQILGQGPKLLIQFQNNGVVDDSQLPKDRFSAERLKGVDSTLKIQPAKLEDSAVYLCASSDLAGGTDTQYFGPGTRLTVL.

The J gene is TRBJ2-5, the V gene TRBV13; no clear D gene. Germline values: CDR1 PRHDT, CDR2 FYEKMQ (reference sequence). The length of the CDR3 is 15 residues. V lost 0 bases, J lost 1 base, and 9 bases lay in between. Written as DNA, the CDR3 is TGTGCCAGCAGCTTAGGTACTGATCCCCAAGAGACCCAGTACTTC. Protein sequence: CASSLGTDPQETQYF.

The chain has TRBV4-1 and TRBJ2-5, with D hard to call. V lost 5 bases, J lost 4 bases, and 11 bases lay in between. Looked up from germline, CDR1 is MGHRA and CDR2 is YSYEKL. The CDR3 has 13 amino acids. CDR3 region: CASSYDRGETQYF. CDR3 coding DNA: TGCGCCAGCAGCTATGACCGAGGAGAGACCCAGTACTTC.

The chain carries TRBV13 and TRBJ1-1; D uncertain. Germline V gene data show CDR1 as PRHDT and CDR2 as FYEKMQ (reference sequence). The CDR3 loop spans 13 amino acids. The V end lost 5 bases, the J end lost 0 bases, and 7 bases lay between the germline ends. This CDR3 is CASSAGVNTEAFF. As DNA, the CDR3 is TGTGCCAGCAGCGCTGGGGTGAACACTGAAGCTTTCTTT.

The chain links TRBV4-2 to TRBJ2-5; D could derive from TRBD1 or TRBD2 (5 bases each). Germline V lookup: CDR1 LGHNA, CDR2 YNFKEQ. The V gene lost 4 bases and the J gene lost 4 bases, with 13 bases spanning the gap. The CDR3 length is 14 residues. As DNA, the CDR3 is TGTGCCAGCAGCCCCCCCGGGGCCGGAGAGACCCAGTACTTC. Translating it yields CASSPPGAGETQYF.

The J gene is TRBJ2-2, the V gene TRBV30; 7 nucleotides match TRBD2. The CDR3 runs to 19 residues. In germline, CDR1 is GTSNPN, CDR2 SVGIG (reference sequence). V trimming: 0 bases; J trimming: 3 bases; junction bases outside the gene matches: 16. The CDR3 sequence is CAWSVQVHGLAAYTGELFF. As DNA, the CDR3 is TGTGCCTGGAGTGTACAGGTCCATGGGCTAGCGGCTTACACCGGGGAGCTGTTTTTT.

About this clone: This sample includes further DNA sequences coding for the same CDR3. The chain joins TRBV5-1 to TRBJ1-2, with unresolved D. From germline, CDR1 is SGHRS and CDR2 YFSETQ. CDR3 length: 13 amino acids. V dropped 4 bases and J dropped 2 bases, with 9 bases sitting between them. The CDR3 is CASSPTENYGYTF. The CDR3, as DNA: TGCGCCAGCAGCCCGACCGAGAACTATGGCTACACCTTC. The full variable domain, with the rest looked up from reference TRBV5-1 and TRBJ1-2, is KAGVTQTPRYLIKTRGQQVTLSCSPISGHRSVSWYQQTPGQGLQFLFEYFSETQRNKGNFPGRFSGRQFSNSRSEMNVSTLELGDSALYLCASSPTENYGYTFGSGTRLTVV.

The chain carries TRBV7-2 and TRBJ2-2, with 12 bases that match TRBD2. This CDR3 has 16 amino acids. CDR1 and CDR2 (germline): SGHTA, FQGNSA. V was pared by 8 bases and J by 1 base, with 5 bases of the junction left unmatched. The CDR3 coding sequence is TGTGCCAGCCTTGAGACTAGCGGGGGGAACACCGGGGAGCTGTTTTTT. Its translation is CASLETSGGNTGELFF. Full variable domain (rest looked up from reference TRBV7-2 and TRBJ2-2): GAGVSQSPSNKVTEKGKDVELRCDPISGHTALYWYRQSLGQGLEFLIYFQGNSAPDKSGLPSDRFSAERTGGSVSTLTIQRTQQEDSAVYLCASLETSGGNTGELFFGEGSRLTVL.

The rearrangement joins TRBV2 to TRBJ1-6; 7 positions match TRBD1. Trimming took 7 bases from V and 2 from J; bases not matched to a gene: 5. The CDR3 spans 15 residues. Germline V CDR1 and CDR2: SNHLY, FYNNEI. This chain's CDR3 is CASIAGQTYNSPLHF. The CDR3 DNA reads as TGTGCCAGCATCGCGGGACAGACCTATAATTCACCCCTCCACTTT. Supplemented by reference TRBV2 and TRBJ1-6, the full variable domain reads EPEVTQTPSHQVTQMGQEVILRCVPISNHLYFYWYRQILGQKVEFLVSFYNNEISEKSEIFDDQFSVERPDGSNFTLKIRSTKLEDSAMYFCASIAGQTYNSPLHFGNGTRLTVT.

The chain recombines TRBV6-6 with TRBJ1-3; D is unresolved. The V end lost 3 bases, the J end lost 0 bases, and 12 bases lay between the germline ends. The CDR3 runs 16 residues. Germline assignment: CDR1 MNHNY and CDR2 SVGAGI (reference sequence). CDR3 nucleotides: TGTGCCAGCAGTTATTTGGCCGCGGGCTCTGGAAACACCATATATTTT. Protein: CASSYLAAGSGNTIYF.

The gene calls are TRBV14 and TRBJ1-4; D not resolved. The CDR3 totals 12 residues. Per the germline V gene, CDR1 is SGHDN and CDR2 is FVKESK. V lost 0 bases and J lost 7, with 3 bases in between. The chain's CDR3 is CASSQDSEKLFF. The CDR3 bases are TGTGCCAGCAGCCAAGACAGTGAAAAACTGTTTTTT. Complete variable domain (other parts from reference TRBV14 and TRBJ1-4): EAGVTQFPSHSVIEKGQTVTLRCDPISGHDNLYWYRRVMGKEIKFLLHFVKESKQDESGMPNNRFLAERTGGTYSTLKVQPAELEDSGVYFCASSQDSEKLFFGSGTQLSVL.

The V gene is TRBV11-3, the J gene TRBJ2-1; the match to TRBD2 covers 9 bases. Germline CDR1 is SGHNT and CDR2 is YENEEA. The CDR3 extends over 15 amino acids. V dropped 4 bases and J dropped 9; count of bases not matched to a gene: 10. CDR3 loop: CASSWGTGTSSEQFF. The CDR3 DNA reads as TGTGCCAGCAGCTGGGGAACCGGGACTAGCAGTGAGCAGTTCTTC.

The CDR3, as DNA: TGTGCCAGCAGCTTCCCGACCCGGGACACTCATGGGGATGAGCAGTTCTTC. Its translation is CASSFPTRDTHGDEQFF. The chain links TRBV7-9 to TRBJ2-1, with D maybe TRBD1 (6 bases). The V gene lost 3 bases and the J gene lost 8 bases, with 23 bases spanning the gap. The CDR3 is made up of 17 amino acids. Germline CDR1 is SEHNR and CDR2 is FQNEAQ (reference sequence).

This chain connects TRBV7-9 to TRBJ1-2; the D is unclear. Germline V lookup: CDR1 SEHNR, CDR2 FQNEAQ (reference sequence). This CDR3 contains 13 residues. V shed 1 base and J shed 0 bases, with 3 bases lying between them. DNA for the CDR3: TGTGCCAGCAGCTTAGAAGCTAACTATGGCTACACCTTC. Residues: CASSLEANYGYTF.

The V gene is TRBV10-3, the J gene TRBJ1-5; D not resolved. Trimming cost V 0 bases and J 5 bases, with 11 bases left between them. Looked up from germline, CDR1 is ENHRY and CDR2 is SYGVKD. The CDR3 runs to 15 residues. CDR3 protein: CAISESLFGDQPQHF. As DNA, the CDR3 is TGTGCCATCAGTGAGTCGTTATTCGGGGATCAGCCCCAGCATTTT.

V and J are TRBV7-8 and TRBJ2-2; D unresolved. Germline loops: CDR1 SGHVS, CDR2 FQNEAQ. This CDR3 region has 17 residues. The ends were cut back, 4 bases at V and 0 bases at J, with 15 bases in the middle. The CDR3, as DNA: TGTGCCAGCAGCTCTCTCGCCGGCACCTCGAACACCGGGGAGCTGTTTTTT. Protein sequence: CASSSLAGTSNTGELFF.

Note on this clone: In the same sample, other DNA sequences code for this CDR3. This chain links TRBV9 with TRBJ2-7; D not certain. Per the germline V gene, CDR1 is SGDLS and CDR2 is YYNGEE. The CDR3 spans 13 residues. V was cut by 0 bases and J by 2 bases, with 6 bases left in between. CDR3 sequence: CASSVGLTYEQYF. In nucleotides, the CDR3 is TGTGCCAGCAGCGTAGGTCTCACCTACGAGCAGTACTTC.

The chain combines TRBV6-1 with TRBJ1-2; the D is unclear. With 1 base removed from V and 3 bases from J, the gap between germline ends came to 15 bases. The CDR3 totals 16 residues. The germline V gene encodes CDR1 MNHNS and CDR2 SASEGT. CDR3 loop: CASSEEGNSLDYGYTF. The CDR3 nucleotides are TGTGCCAGCAGTGAAGAAGGTAACAGCCTCGACTATGGCTACACCTTC.

In regard to this clone: Distinct nucleotide sequences in the sample also encode this CDR3. The chain employs TRBV25-1 and TRBJ2-5; D possibly corresponds to TRBD1 (5 bases). Germline CDR1 is MGHDK and CDR2 is SYGVNS. V was trimmed by 1 base and J by 4 bases, leaving 7 bases between them. This CDR3 is 13 amino acids long. CDR3 nucleotides: TGTGCCAGCAGTGAATTAGGGGCAGAGACCCAGTACTTC. It encodes CASSELGAETQYF.

The chain joins TRBV12-5 to TRBJ2-7; D call uncertain. V was clipped by 0 bases and J by 3 bases, with 18 bases between them. The CDR3 consists of 17 residues. Germline V gene data show CDR1 as LGHNT and CDR2 as FRNRAP. The CDR3 reads CASGLVPNFPDLYEQYF. In DNA, the CDR3 is TGTGCTAGTGGTTTGGTACCTAATTTCCCCGACCTCTACGAGCAGTACTTC.